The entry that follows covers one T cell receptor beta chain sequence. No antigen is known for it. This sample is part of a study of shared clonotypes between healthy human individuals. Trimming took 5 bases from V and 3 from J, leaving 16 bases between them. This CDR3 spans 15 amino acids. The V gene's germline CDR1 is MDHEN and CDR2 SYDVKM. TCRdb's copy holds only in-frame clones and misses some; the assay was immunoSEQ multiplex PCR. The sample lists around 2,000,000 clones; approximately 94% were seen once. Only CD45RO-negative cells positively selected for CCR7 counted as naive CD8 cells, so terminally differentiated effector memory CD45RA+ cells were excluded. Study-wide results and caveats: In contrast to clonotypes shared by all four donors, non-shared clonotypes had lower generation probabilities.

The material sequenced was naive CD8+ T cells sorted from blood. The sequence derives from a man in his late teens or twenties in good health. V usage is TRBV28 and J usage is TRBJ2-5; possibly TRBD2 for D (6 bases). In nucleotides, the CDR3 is TGTGCCAGCAGTCTCGACTCCTGGGGGGAAGAGACCCAGTACTTC. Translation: CASSLDSWGEETQYF.